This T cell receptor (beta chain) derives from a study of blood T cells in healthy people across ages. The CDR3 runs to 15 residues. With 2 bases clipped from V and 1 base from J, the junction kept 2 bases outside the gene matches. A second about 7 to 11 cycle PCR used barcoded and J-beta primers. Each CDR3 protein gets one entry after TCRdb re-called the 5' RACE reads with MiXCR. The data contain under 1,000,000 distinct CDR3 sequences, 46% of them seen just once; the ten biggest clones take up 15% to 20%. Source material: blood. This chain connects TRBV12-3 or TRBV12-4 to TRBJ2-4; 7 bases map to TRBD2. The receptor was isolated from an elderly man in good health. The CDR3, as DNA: TGTGCCAGCAGTTTATTCGGGAGGGCCAAAAACATTCAGTACTTC. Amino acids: CASSLFGRAKNIQYF.